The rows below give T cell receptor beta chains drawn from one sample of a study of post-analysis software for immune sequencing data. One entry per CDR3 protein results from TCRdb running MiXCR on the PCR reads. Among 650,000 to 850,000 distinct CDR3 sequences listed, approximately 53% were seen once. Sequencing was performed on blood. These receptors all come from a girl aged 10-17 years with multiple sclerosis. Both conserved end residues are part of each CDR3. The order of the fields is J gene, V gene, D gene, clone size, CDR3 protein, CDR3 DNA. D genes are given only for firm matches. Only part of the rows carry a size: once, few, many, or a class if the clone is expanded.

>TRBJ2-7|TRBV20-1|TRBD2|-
CSASDSGGPYSYEQYF
TGCAGTGCTAGCGATAGCGGGGGGCCCTACTCCTACGAGCAGTACTTC
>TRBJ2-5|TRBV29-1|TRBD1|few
CSGEQGAQETQYF
TGCAGCGGGGAACAGGGGGCCCAAGAGACCCAGTACTTC
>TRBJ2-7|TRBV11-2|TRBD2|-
CASSLGGRAYYEQYF
TGTGCCAGCAGCTTAGGCGGGAGAGCTTATTACGAGCAGTACTTC
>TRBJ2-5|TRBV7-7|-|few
CASSLALMGPGETQYF
TGTGCCAGCAGCTTAGCGCTAATGGGCCCGGGGGAGACCCAGTACTTC
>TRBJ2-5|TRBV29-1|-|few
CSVLGGPETQYF
TGCAGCGTCTTGGGGGGGCCGGAGACCCAGTACTTC
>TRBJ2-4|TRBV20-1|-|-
CSARTMDYKNIQYF
TGCAGTGCTAGGACCATGGACTATAAAAACATTCAGTACTTC
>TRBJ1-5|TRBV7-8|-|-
CASSLLGASNQPQHF
TGTGCCAGCAGCTTACTGGGGGCGAGCAATCAGCCCCAGCATTTT
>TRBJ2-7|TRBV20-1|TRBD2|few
CSARDPNPALAGLRAYEQYF
TGCAGTGCTAGAGACCCAAACCCTGCACTAGCGGGATTAAGGGCCTACGAGCAGTACTTC
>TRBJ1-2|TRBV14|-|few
CASTKGSIDVYGYTF
TGTGCCAGCACCAAGGGGTCGATCGACGTCTATGGCTACACCTTC
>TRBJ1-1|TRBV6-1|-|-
CASSEKWGLNTEAFF
TGTGCCAGCAGTGAAAAGTGGGGCCTAAACACTGAAGCTTTCTTT
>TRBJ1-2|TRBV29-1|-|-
CSVGSLYGYTF
TGCAGCGTTGGCTCCCTCTATGGCTACACCTTC
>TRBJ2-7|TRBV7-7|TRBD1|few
CASSLNRGSGEQYF
TGTGCTAGCAGCTTAAACAGGGGGTCAGGAGAGCAGTACTTC
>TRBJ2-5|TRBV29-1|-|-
CSVEGAPYQETQYF
TGCAGCGTTGAAGGTGCCCCGTACCAAGAGACCCAGTACTTC
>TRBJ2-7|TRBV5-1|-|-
CASTRESSYEQYF
TGCGCCAGCACCCGAGAGAGCTCCTACGAGCAGTACTTC
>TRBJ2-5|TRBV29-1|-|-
CSAGTGQETQYF
TGCAGCGCAGGGACTGGACAAGAGACCCAGTACTTC
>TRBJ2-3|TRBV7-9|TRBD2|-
CASSLSGGVDTQYF
TGTGCCAGCAGCTTGAGCGGGGGCGTGGATACGCAGTATTTT
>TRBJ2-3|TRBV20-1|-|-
CSARDYLTQYF
TGCAGTGCTAGAGATTATCTTACGCAGTATTTT
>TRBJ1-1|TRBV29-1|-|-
CSSVGSTDTQYFGPGTEAFF
-
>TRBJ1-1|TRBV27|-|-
CASGFENTEAFF
TGTGCCAGCGGGTTCGAGAACACTGAAGCTTTCTTT
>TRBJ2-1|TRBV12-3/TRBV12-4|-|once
CASSLGTAVSNEQFF
TGTGCCAGCAGTTTGGGAACAGCGGTTTCCAATGAGCAGTTCTTC
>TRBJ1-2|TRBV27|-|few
CASSPRPGQYGYTF
TGTGCCAGCAGTCCCAGACCGGGCCAATATGGCTACACCTTC
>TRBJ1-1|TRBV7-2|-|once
CASSSASLGMSEAFF
TGTGCCAGCAGCTCGGCGAGTCTCGGGATGAGTGAAGCTTTCTTT
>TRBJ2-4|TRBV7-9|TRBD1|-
CASSFPDRGSKSLNIQYF
TGTGCCAGCAGCTTCCCGGACAGGGGGAGTAAGTCCCTAAACATTCAGTACTTC
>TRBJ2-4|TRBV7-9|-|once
CASSLEGTKNIQYF
TGTGCCAGCAGCTTAGAGGGGACCAAAAACATTCAGTACTTC
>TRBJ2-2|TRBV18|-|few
CASSSDTGELFF
TGTGCCAGCTCAAGCGACACCGGGGAGCTGTTTTTT
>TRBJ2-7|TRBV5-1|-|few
CASSFDRTYEQYF
TGTGCCAGCAGTTTCGACAGGACCTACGAGCAGTACTTC
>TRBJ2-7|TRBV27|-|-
CASSPRPTGEQYF
TGTGCCAGCAGTCCCCGTCCCACCGGCGAGCAGTACTTC
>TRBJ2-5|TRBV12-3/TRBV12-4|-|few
CASNPFGVVGTQYF
TGTGCCAGCAACCCCTTCGGGGTGGTTGGGACCCAGTACTTC
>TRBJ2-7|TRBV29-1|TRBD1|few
CSVDLRGGFYEQYF
TGCAGCGTTGACCTCAGAGGGGGCTTCTACGAGCAGTACTTC
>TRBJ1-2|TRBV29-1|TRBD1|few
CSGIGQAPYGYTF
TGCAGCGGAATCGGACAGGCACCCTATGGCTACACCTTC
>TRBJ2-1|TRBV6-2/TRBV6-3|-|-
CASRMTSGEQFF
TGTGCCAGCAGAATGACTAGTGGTGAGCAGTTCTTC
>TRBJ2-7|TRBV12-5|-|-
CASGLGVGEQYF
TGTGCTAGTGGTTTGGGGGTCGGCGAGCAGTACTTC
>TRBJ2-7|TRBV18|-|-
CASSPRSNYEQYF
TGTGCCAGCTCACCACGGAGTAACTACGAGCAGTACTTC
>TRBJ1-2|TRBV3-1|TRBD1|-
CASSQDPGGAFGYTF
TGTGCCAGCAGCCAAGATCCAGGGGGGGCATTTGGCTACACCTTC
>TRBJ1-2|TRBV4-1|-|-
CASSQVRTRNYGYTF
TGCGCCAGCAGCCAAGTAAGGACGAGGAACTATGGCTACACCTTC
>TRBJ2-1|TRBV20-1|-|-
CSARVQVSWNEQFF
TGCAGTGCTAGAGTTCAGGTCAGCTGGAATGAGCAGTTCTTC
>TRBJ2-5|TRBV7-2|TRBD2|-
CASSSRASGRAGEQYF
TGTGCCAGCAGCTCTAGGGCTAGCGGGAGGGCGGGGGAGCAGTACTTC
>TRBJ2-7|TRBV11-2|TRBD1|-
CASSLDRTGAAYEQYF
TGTGCCAGCAGCTTAGATCGGACAGGGGCAGCCTACGAGCAGTACTTC
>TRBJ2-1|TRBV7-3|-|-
CASSSVGHNEQFF
TGTGCCAGCAGCTCGGTGGGACACAATGAGCAGTTCTTC
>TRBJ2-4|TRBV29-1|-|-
CSVWNPDSSTTYF
TGCAGCGTCTGGAACCCCGACAGCAGTACAACGTACTTC
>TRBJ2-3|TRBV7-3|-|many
CASSPSSTDTQYF
TGTGCCAGCAGCCCTTCTAGCACAGATACGCAGTATTTT
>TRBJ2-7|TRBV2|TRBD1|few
CASRVTGGYEQYF
TGTGCCAGCAGGGTGACAGGGGGCTACGAGCAGTACTTC
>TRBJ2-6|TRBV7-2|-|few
CASSLGSGGQGANVLTF
TGTGCCAGCAGCTTAGGCTCGGGCGGGCAAGGGGCCAACGTCCTGACTTTC